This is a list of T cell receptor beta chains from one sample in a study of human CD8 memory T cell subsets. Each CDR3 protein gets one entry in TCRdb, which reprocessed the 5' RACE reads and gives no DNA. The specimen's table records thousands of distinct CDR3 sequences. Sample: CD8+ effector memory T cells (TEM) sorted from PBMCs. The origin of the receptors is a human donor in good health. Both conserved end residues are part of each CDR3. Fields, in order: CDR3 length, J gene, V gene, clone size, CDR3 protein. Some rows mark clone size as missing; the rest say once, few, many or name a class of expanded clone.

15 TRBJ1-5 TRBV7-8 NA CASSLERTANQPQHF
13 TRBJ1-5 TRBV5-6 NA CASSSQTYQPQHF
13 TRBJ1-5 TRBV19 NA CASSLRSFQPQHF
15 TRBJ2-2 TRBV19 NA CASSMSLRGAGELFF
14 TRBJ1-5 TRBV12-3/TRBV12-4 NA CASSLSTAHQPQHF
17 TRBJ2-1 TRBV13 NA CASSSRGTSGREAEQFF
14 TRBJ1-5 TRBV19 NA CASKETGVDQPQHF
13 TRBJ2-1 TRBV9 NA CASSVSWGNEQFF
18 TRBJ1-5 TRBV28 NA CASSFWTEESNSNQPQHF
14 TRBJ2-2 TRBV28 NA CASSLRPNTGELFF
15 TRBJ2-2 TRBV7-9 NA CASSLGSRNTGELFF
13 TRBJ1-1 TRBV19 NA CASSRGEATEAFF
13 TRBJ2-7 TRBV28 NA CASSFRGAYEQYF
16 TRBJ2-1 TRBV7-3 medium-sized CASSLLGQGYSNEQFF
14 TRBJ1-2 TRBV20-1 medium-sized CSARVDRVAYGYTF
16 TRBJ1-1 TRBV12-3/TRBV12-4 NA CASSLDRGGSNTEAFF
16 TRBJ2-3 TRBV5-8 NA CASSLGTWSTTDTQYF
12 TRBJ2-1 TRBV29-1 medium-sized CSVQGLGYEQFF
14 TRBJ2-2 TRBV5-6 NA CASSLDTNTGELFF
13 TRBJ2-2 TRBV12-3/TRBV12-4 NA CASSFGGPGELFF
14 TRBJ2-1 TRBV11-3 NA CASSTRIPGDEQFF
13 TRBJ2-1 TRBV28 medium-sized CASSSLAGDEQFF
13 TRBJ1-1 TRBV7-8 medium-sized CASSLAHYTEAFF
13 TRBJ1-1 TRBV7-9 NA CASSSTTGAEAFF
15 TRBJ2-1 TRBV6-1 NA CASSEEEGGSNEQFF
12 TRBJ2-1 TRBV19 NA CAAGTGFNEQFF
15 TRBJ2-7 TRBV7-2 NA CASSPGLLASYEQYF
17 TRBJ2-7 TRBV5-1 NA CASSPGTGSVAFGEQYF
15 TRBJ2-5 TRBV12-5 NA CASGLGTDNQETQYF
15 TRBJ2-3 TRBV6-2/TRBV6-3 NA CASSYADSSTDTQYF
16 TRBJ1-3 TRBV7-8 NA CASSNPPTGVGNTIYF
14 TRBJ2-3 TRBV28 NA CASTPGGSTDTQYF
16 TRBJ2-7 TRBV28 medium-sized CASSLKGPTFSYEQYF
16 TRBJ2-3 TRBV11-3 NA CASSQFRAGITDTQYF